Listed below are T cell receptor beta chains from one sample, sequenced in a study of blood T cell repertoires in COVID-19. Profiling relied on immunoSEQ multiplex PCR, and the TCRdb table lists in-frame clones only, not all of them. Of over 150,000 clones listed, about nine tenths are singletons. The sequenced material came from peripheral blood. The receptors shown here come from a young man with acute or convalescent COVID-19. CDR3s include the opening cysteine and the closing phenylalanine or tryptophan. D genes are given only for firm matches. Clone size is given for some rows only: seen once, a few or many times, or a class if the clone is expanded.

abundance,v_gene,d_gene,j_gene,CDR3nt,CDR3aa
.,TRBV12-3/TRBV12-4,.,TRBJ1-5,TGTGCCAGCACCCTTAGCAATCAGCCCCAGCATTTT,CASTLSNQPQHF
.,TRBV11-2,TRBD1,TRBJ1-2,TGTGCCAGCAGTCCCGACAGGGACTATGGCTACACCTTC,CASSPDRDYGYTF
.,TRBV5-8,.,TRBJ2-3,TGTGCCAGCCCACGGGTCCCCACAGATACGCAGTATTTT,CASPRVPTDTQYF
.,TRBV6-5,TRBD2,TRBJ2-1,TGTGCCAGCAGATCGAGCGGGGGGGCCCACAATGAGCAGTTCTTC,CASRSSGGAHNEQFF
.,TRBV30,.,TRBJ1-6,TGTGCCTTCGGTCCCGTTCGGAATTCACCCCTCCACTTT,CAFGPVRNSPLHF
.,TRBV9,TRBD1,TRBJ1-6,TGTGCCAGCAGCGCTCCGGGACAGGGGACACCCCTCCACTTT,CASSAPGQGTPLHF
once,TRBV13,.,TRBJ1-2,TGTGCCAGCACCATCCAGGGATCGGGCTACACCTTC,CASTIQGSGYTF
.,TRBV21-1,.,TRBJ2-7,TGTGCCAGCAGCAACGGGAGCTACGAGCAGTACTTC,CASSNGSYEQYF
.,TRBV7-3,TRBD2,TRBJ2-3,TGTGCCAGCAGCTCGGGACTAGCGGGCGGTTTGAGTACGCAGTATTTT,CASSSGLAGGLSTQYF
.,TRBV6-6,TRBD2,TRBJ2-5,TGTGCCAGCAGGGGGGGGGATAAGAGTCAAGAGACCCAGTACTTC,CASRGGDKSQETQYF
.,TRBV9,.,TRBJ1-3,TGTGCCAGCAGTTCCTTGGAGGGCTCTGGAAACACCATATATTTT,CASSSLEGSGNTIYF
.,TRBV5-1,.,TRBJ1-2,TGCGCCAGCAGCTTGGAAGGGGCTTATGGCTACACCTTC,CASSLEGAYGYTF
.,TRBV7-9,.,TRBJ1-1,TGTGCCAGCAGCTCGGACAGTCGGGCTTTCTTT,CASSSDSRAFF
.,TRBV5-1,TRBD2,TRBJ2-5,TGCGCCAGCAGCTTCGTAGCGGGGCTCCAAGAGACCCAGTACTTC,CASSFVAGLQETQYF